The 27 T cell receptor beta chains given below trace back to one sample, sequenced in a study of T-cell memory formation after mild COVID-19. In TCRdb, the 5' RACE reads were re-called with MiXCR into one record per CDR3 protein. Among roughly 410,000 distinct CDR3 sequences, roughly 26% were seen once, and the ten largest hold roughly 9.7%. Specimen: PBMCs or a T cell subset sorted from them (not recorded which). Receptors originate from an adult woman who had mild COVID-19 (a few samples of this study predate the infection). Cell type and time point are not known.

In this sample, this clonotype turned up a few times. V usage is TRBV12-3 or TRBV12-4 and J usage is TRBJ2-3, with a weak D call TRBD1 (5 bases). V gave up 3 bases and J gave up 5 bases, with 12 bases separating them. There are 14 residues in the CDR3. The CDR3 nucleotides are TGTGCCAGCAGTTTTAACTGGCAGGGAGATACGCAGTATTTT. It yields the protein CASSFNWQGDTQYF.

The gene calls are TRBV4-1 and TRBJ2-5; 7 positions match TRBD2. The CDR3 is 16 residues long. CDR1 MGHRA and CDR2 YSYEKL come from the germline V gene. V shed 0 bases, J shed 5 bases, and the junction held 9 bases outside the gene matches. CDR3 nucleotide sequence: TGCGCCAGCAGCCAAGAGGGTTACGGACTAGAGGAGACCCAGTACTTC. This gives the protein CASSQEGYGLEETQYF.

This clonotype was counted only a few times. V gene TRBV3-1 combines with J gene TRBJ2-1, with D unclear. V lost 1 base and J 9 bases, leaving 10 bases between the germline ends. The CDR3 length is 13 residues. Looked up from germline, CDR1 is LGHDT and CDR2 is YNNKEL (reference sequence). As DNA, the CDR3 is TGTGCCAGCAGCCAAGTTGCCCCAGGTGAGCAGTTCTTC. Protein sequence: CASSQVAPGEQFF.

This clonotype was detected only a few times. The chain couples TRBV20-1 to TRBJ2-7, with D perhaps TRBD2 (5 bases). The CDR3 spans 15 residues. With 3 bases removed from V and 3 bases from J, the gap between germline ends came to 18 bases. The V gene's germline CDR1 is DFQATT and CDR2 SNEGSKA (reference sequence). The CDR3 DNA sequence: TGCAGTGCTAGTTCATCGGACCTCGGGGACTACGAGCAGTACTTC. Residues: CSASSSDLGDYEQYF.

This clonotype was seen a few times. The V call is TRBV18, the J call TRBJ2-1; either TRBD1 or TRBD2 may supply D (5 bases each). Deletions cut 0 bases from V and 9 bases from J, with 15 bases between. CDR1 KGHSH and CDR2 LQKENI come from the germline V gene. The CDR3 has 15 amino acids. The CDR3 nucleotides are TGTGCCAGCTCACCACCGACTACGTTTGACAGTGAGCAGTTCTTC. This translates into CASSPPTTFDSEQFF.

This clonotype has just a few counts. This rearrangement joins TRBV24-1 to TRBJ2-7, with D perhaps matching TRBD1 (6 bases). The CDR3 has 15 amino acids. Trimming left V 2 bases short and J 1 base short, with 11 bases between. CDR1 KGHDR and CDR2 SFDVKD come from the germline V gene. This CDR3 reads CATSDSGVGSYEQYF. CDR3 nucleotides: TGTGCCACCAGTGATTCAGGGGTTGGGTCCTACGAGCAGTACTTC.

This clonotype was counted only a few times. J is TRBJ1-5 and V is TRBV19; D is unresolved. This CDR3 has 14 residues. CDR1 is LNHDA and CDR2 is SQIVND in the germline V gene (reference sequence). Trimming pared 7 bases from V and 3 bases from J, leaving 13 bases between. The CDR3 DNA follows: TGTGCCAGTAAGACCGGGCTTAACAATCAGCCCCAGCATTTT. This translates into CASKTGLNNQPQHF.

This clonotype was detected only a few times. V usage is TRBV29-1 and J usage is TRBJ2-3; weak D call: TRBD2 (7 bases). Germline CDR1 is SQVTM and CDR2 is ANQGSEA. The V end was cut by 8 bases, the J end by 1 base, with 19 bases between. This CDR3 comprises 15 residues. CDR3 nucleotides: TGCAGCCATGTTAAGGCGGGGGCCCGCACAGATACGCAGTATTTT. It is translated as CSHVKAGARTDTQYF.

This rearrangement joins TRBV27 to TRBJ1-1, with a possible D match to TRBD1 (6 bases). The V and J ends lost 5 bases and 0 bases respectively, with 16 bases between them. CDR3 length: 16 residues. Germline V gene data show CDR1 as MNHEY and CDR2 as SMNVEV (reference sequence). This chain's CDR3 is CASSPRGGAMNTEAFF. The CDR3 nucleotides are TGTGCCAGCAGTCCCCGTGGGGGGGCCATGAACACTGAAGCTTTCTTT.

This clonotype was found a few times. The chain has TRBV3-1 and TRBJ2-7; 8 bases fit TRBD2. Germline V lookup: CDR1 LGHDT, CDR2 YNNKEL (reference sequence). V was clipped by 2 bases and J by 4 bases; unmatched bases: 4. This CDR3 has 14 amino acids. CDR3 amino acids: CASSQSGGPYEQYF. Here the CDR3 DNA reads TGTGCCAGCAGCCAAAGCGGGGGACCATACGAGCAGTACTTC.

This clonotype was counted only a few times. The rearrangement joins TRBV11-2 to TRBJ2-3; 12 nucleotides agree with TRBD2. CDR1 is SGHAT and CDR2 is FQNNGV in the germline V gene. After removal of 2 bases from V and 3 bases from J, the junction contained 15 bases not matched to a gene. CDR3 length: 20 amino acids. The CDR3 loop is CASSLSPLAGGRLGTDTQYF. The CDR3 DNA sequence: TGTGCCAGCAGCTTATCCCCACTAGCGGGAGGACGATTGGGGACAGATACGCAGTATTTT.

The genes are TRBV5-6 and TRBJ1-2, with 9 bases identical to TRBD1. With V trimmed by 2 bases and J by 4 bases, 6 bases remained unmatched. Germline lookup yields CDR1 SGHDT and CDR2 YYEEEE. The length of the CDR3 is 15 residues. CDR3: CASSFWGTGTYGYTF. CDR3 nucleotides: TGTGCCAGCAGCTTTTGGGGGACAGGGACCTATGGCTACACCTTC.

The chain has TRBV5-1 and TRBJ2-5; 9 bases fit TRBD1. This CDR3 region has 16 residues. CDR1 SGHRS and CDR2 YFSETQ come from the germline V gene. The trim removed 0 bases at V and 5 bases at J, leaving 8 bases unmatched. The DNA for the CDR3 is TGCGCCAGCAGCTTGGTGGGACAGGGTGTTTGGGAGACCCAGTACTTC. Translation: CASSLVGQGVWETQYF. Full variable domain (missing parts from reference TRBV5-1 and TRBJ2-5): KAGVTQTPRYLIKTRGQQVTLSCSPISGHRSVSWYQQTPGQGLQFLFEYFSETQRNKGNFPGRFSGRQFSNSRSEMNVSTLELGDSALYLCASSLVGQGVWETQYFGPGTRLLVL.

The sample holds many counts of this clonotype. V usage is TRBV7-9 and J usage is TRBJ2-3; 7 nucleotides match TRBD1. The germline CDR1 and CDR2 sequences are SEHNR and FQNEAQ (reference sequence). This CDR3 is 15 amino acids long. The V gene end was trimmed by 3 bases and the J gene end by 3 bases; junction bases not matched to a gene: 6. This CDR3 is CASSLGQTTTDTQYF. CDR3 nucleotides: TGTGCCAGCAGCTTGGGACAGACCACTACAGATACGCAGTATTTT.

The chain has TRBV12-3 or TRBV12-4 and TRBJ2-3, with TRBD2 identical over 12 bases. V dropped 5 bases and J dropped 0; count of bases not matched to a gene: 3. This CDR3 contains 16 residues. The chain's CDR3 is CASSTGLAGSTDTQYF. The CDR3 region has the DNA TGTGCCAGCAGTACCGGACTAGCGGGAAGCACAGATACGCAGTATTTT.

This clonotype is a singleton in its sample. The chain has TRBV2 and TRBJ2-3; 7 nucleotides agree with TRBD2. The germline CDR1 and CDR2 sequences are SNHLY and FYNNEI. The CDR3 spans 15 residues. J gave up 2 bases and V 4 bases, and 6 bases lay outside the gene matches. The CDR3 protein is CASSALAAYTDTQYF. CDR3 DNA sequence: TGTGCCAGCAGTGCCCTAGCGGCTTACACAGATACGCAGTATTTT.

The rearrangement joins TRBV15 to TRBJ2-1, with 7 bases lining up with TRBD2. V lost 0 bases to trimming and J lost 7 bases; unmatched junction nucleotides: 6. In germline, CDR1 is LNHNV, CDR2 YYDKDF (reference sequence). This CDR3 spans 15 amino acids. CDR3 DNA sequence: TGTGCCACCAGCAGAGATGGGGGGGATTGGAATGAGCAGTTCTTC. It is translated as CATSRDGGDWNEQFF.

The CDR3 DNA is TGTGCCAGCAGTCTAGGGTCCCTAGGATATAATTCACCCCTCCACTTT. Protein product: CASSLGSLGYNSPLHF. The genes are TRBV27 and TRBJ1-6; D unresolved. The V end lost 5 bases, the J end lost 4 bases, and 15 bases lay between the germline ends. Germline V lookup: CDR1 MNHEY, CDR2 SMNVEV (reference sequence). This CDR3 region has 16 residues.

V and J are TRBV3-1 and TRBJ2-7, with 12 bases identical to TRBD2. The germline CDR1 and CDR2 sequences are LGHDT and YNNKEL (reference sequence). The V segment lost 3 bases and the J segment 3 bases; nucleotides outside the gene matches: 3. The CDR3 totals 15 residues. CDR3 DNA: TGTGCCAGCAGCCATCGACTAGCGGGAGACTACGAGCAGTACTTC. Translation gives CASSHRLAGDYEQYF.

This clonotype has only a few counts. The chain employs TRBV7-9 and TRBJ2-5; no clear D. Germline V lookup: CDR1 SEHNR, CDR2 FQNEAQ (reference sequence). The CDR3 covers 14 residues. V lost 7 bases to trimming and J lost 2 bases, with 14 bases between them. The CDR3 DNA reads TGTGCCAGCACCCCAGAAGAAAGGCAAGAGACCCAGTACTTC. Amino acid sequence: CASTPEERQETQYF. The variable domain in full, completed from reference TRBV7-9 and TRBJ2-5, reads DTGVSQNPRHKITKRGQNVTFRCDPISEHNRLYWYRQTLGQGPEFLTYFQNEAQLEKSRLLSDRFSAERPKGSFSTLEIQRTEQGDSAMYLCASTPEERQETQYFGPGTRLLVL.

The genes are TRBV6-1 and TRBJ2-7; the D gene could be TRBD1 or TRBD2 (5 bases each). CDR1 and CDR2 (germline): MNHNS, SASEGT. The CDR3 totals 14 residues. The ends were cut back, 3 bases at V and 3 bases at J, with 12 bases in the middle. CDR3 region: CASSEGTSFYEQYF. The CDR3, as DNA: TGTGCCAGCAGTGAGGGGACCTCCTTCTACGAGCAGTACTTC.

The V call is TRBV11-2, the J call TRBJ2-3, with 7 bases aligning to TRBD1. J was trimmed by 4 bases and V by 6 bases; bases with no gene match: 10. The CDR3 sequence is 15 residues long. The V gene's germline CDR1 is SGHAT and CDR2 FQNNGV. The CDR3 is CASRSDRPWADTQYF. CDR3 nucleotides: TGTGCCAGCAGATCGGACAGGCCTTGGGCAGATACGCAGTATTTT.

This clonotype was seen a few times. CDR3 DNA sequence: TGCGCCAGCAGCTTGGCTCTAGAAGACTACAATGAGCAGTTCTTC. Encoded protein: CASSLALEDYNEQFF. The rearrangement uses TRBV5-1 and TRBJ2-1; D is unclear. In germline, CDR1 is SGHRS, CDR2 YFSETQ. The CDR3 length is 15 residues. With 0 bases removed from V and 3 bases from J, the gap between germline ends came to 10 bases.

This clonotype has only a few counts. This chain links TRBV20-1 with TRBJ1-1; D unresolved. Trimming took off 1 base at V and 5 bases at J, with 8 bases between the two ends. The CDR3 spans 12 residues. Germline V gives CDR1 DFQATT, CDR2 SNEGSKA (reference sequence). CDR3: CSARGRITEAFF. Here the CDR3 DNA reads TGCAGTGCTAGAGGGCGGATAACTGAAGCTTTCTTT.

J is TRBJ1-1 and V is TRBV5-1; TRBD1 is a possible D gene (6 bases). The CDR3 length is 14 residues. From germline, CDR1 is SGHRS and CDR2 YFSETQ. Trimming shortened V by 4 bases and J by 1 base, and 11 bases separated the two germline ends. The CDR3 DNA reads TGCGCCAGCAGCGACCGGGACAAGAACACTGAAGCTTTCTTT. It codes for CASSDRDKNTEAFF.

This clonotype was detected only a few times. V gene TRBV9 combines with J gene TRBJ2-2, with TRBD2 as a possible D gene (6 bases). Germline values: CDR1 SGDLS, CDR2 YYNGEE. The CDR3 is made up of 15 amino acids. Trimming pared 0 bases from V and 5 bases from J, leaving 11 bases between. The CDR3 sequence: CASSVGGGGTGELFF. The CDR3 DNA reads TGTGCCAGCAGCGTAGGGGGAGGCGGTACCGGGGAGCTGTTTTTT.

The V gene is TRBV7-2, the J gene TRBJ2-1; D unresolved. The germline V gene encodes CDR1 SGHTA and CDR2 FQGNSA. V lost 1 base, J lost 9 bases, and 13 bases lay in between. The CDR3 runs 14 residues. The CDR3 loop is CASSLGWPDTEQFF. CDR3 in DNA: TGTGCCAGCAGCTTAGGCTGGCCTGACACTGAGCAGTTCTTC.